This T cell receptor (beta chain) appears in the sequencing data of a study of beta chain features in type 1 diabetes. Across the study: Examination covered roughly 100,000,000 sorted cells spanning all samples.

Expressed TCRB transcripts were sequenced because the isolated RNA had all been reverse transcribed beforehand. Only in-frame clones appear in the TCRdb table, and some are missing; sequencing was by immunoSEQ multiplex PCR. The sample carries fewer than 350,000 clones, 15% recorded once. V lost 4 bases, J lost 6 bases, and 12 bases lay in between. The length of the CDR3 is 13 residues. Per the germline V gene, CDR1 is LGHNA and CDR2 is YNFKEQ. General observations from the study: In every one of the four CD4+ subsets, TCRB CDR3s were moderately but significantly shorter in Type 1 diabetes patients.

On this clone itself: Its cognate antigen is unknown.

About 116 mL of blood, on average, came from one heparinised draw per donor. Naive, central memory, regulatory and stem cell-like memory cells within the CD4+ compartment were sorted using CD45RO/CCR7/CD25/CD127/CD95/CD27. The V call is TRBV4-2, the J call TRBJ1-2; D is perhaps TRBD1 (6 bases). The receptor was isolated from a man between 18 and 29 years old with type 1 diabetes. The specimen was naive CD4+ T cells from blood. For the CDR3, the DNA is TGTGCCAGCAGCCCGGGGAACAGGGATGGCTACACCTTC. It specifies CASSPGNRDGYTF.